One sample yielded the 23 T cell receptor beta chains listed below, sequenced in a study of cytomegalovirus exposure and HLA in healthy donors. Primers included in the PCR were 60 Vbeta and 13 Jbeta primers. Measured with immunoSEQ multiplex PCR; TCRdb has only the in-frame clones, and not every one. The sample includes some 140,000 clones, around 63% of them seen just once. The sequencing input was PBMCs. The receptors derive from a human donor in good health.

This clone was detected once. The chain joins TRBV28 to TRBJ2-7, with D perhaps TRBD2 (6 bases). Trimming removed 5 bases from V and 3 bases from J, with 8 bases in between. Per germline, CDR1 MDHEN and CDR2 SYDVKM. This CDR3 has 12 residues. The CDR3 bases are TGTGCCAGCAGTGCGGGGTTCTACGAGCAGTACTTC. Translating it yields CASSAGFYEQYF.

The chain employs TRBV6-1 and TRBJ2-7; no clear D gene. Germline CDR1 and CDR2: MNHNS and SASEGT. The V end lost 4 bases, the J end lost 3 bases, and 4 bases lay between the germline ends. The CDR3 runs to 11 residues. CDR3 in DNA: TGTGCCAGCAGTGCCAGCTACGAGCAGTACTTC. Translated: CASSASYEQYF.

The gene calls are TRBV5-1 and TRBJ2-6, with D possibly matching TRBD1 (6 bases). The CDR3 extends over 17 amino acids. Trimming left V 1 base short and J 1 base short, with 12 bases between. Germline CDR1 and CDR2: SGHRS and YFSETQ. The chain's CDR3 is CASSLQGPPSGANVLTF. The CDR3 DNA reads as TGCGCCAGCAGCTTGCAGGGGCCCCCGTCTGGGGCCAACGTCCTGACTTTC.

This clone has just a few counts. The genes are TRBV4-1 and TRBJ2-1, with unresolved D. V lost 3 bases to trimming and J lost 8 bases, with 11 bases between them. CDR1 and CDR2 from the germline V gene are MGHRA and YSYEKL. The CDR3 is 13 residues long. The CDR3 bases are TGCGCCAGCAGCCAGACTTTAGGCTATGAGCAGTTCTTC. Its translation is CASSQTLGYEQFF.

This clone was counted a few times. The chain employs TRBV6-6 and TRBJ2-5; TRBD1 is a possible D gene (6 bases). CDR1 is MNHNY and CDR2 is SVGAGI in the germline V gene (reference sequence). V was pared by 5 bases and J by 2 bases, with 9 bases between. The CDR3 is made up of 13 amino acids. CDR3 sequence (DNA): TGTGCCAGCAGTCCCGGGACACAAGAGACCCAGTACTTC. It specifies CASSPGTQETQYF.

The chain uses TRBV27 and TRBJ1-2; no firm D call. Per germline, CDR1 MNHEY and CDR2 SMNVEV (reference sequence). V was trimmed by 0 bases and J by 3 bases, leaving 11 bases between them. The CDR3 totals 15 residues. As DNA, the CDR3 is TGTGCCAGCAGTTTATCCCGAACACCCTACTATGGCTACACCTTC. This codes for CASSLSRTPYYGYTF.

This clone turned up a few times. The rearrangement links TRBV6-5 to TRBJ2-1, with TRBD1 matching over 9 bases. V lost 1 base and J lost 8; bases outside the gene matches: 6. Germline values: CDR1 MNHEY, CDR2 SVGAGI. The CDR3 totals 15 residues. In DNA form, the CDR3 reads TGTGCCAGCAGTTACTTACAGGGGGCGCTGGATGAGCAGTTCTTC. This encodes CASSYLQGALDEQFF.

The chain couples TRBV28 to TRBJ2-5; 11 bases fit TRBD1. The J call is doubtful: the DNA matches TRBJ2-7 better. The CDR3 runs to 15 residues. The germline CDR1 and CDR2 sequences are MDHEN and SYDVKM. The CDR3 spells CASSPRDRGGYEQYF. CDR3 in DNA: TGTGCCAGCAGTCCTCGGGACAGGGGGGGCTACGAGCAGTACTTC.

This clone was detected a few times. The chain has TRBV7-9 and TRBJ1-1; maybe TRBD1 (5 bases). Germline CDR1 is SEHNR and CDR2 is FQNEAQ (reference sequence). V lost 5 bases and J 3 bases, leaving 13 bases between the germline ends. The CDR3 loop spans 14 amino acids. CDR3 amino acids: CASSIQGSHTEAFF. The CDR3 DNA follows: TGTGCCAGCAGCATCCAGGGCAGCCACACTGAAGCTTTCTTT.

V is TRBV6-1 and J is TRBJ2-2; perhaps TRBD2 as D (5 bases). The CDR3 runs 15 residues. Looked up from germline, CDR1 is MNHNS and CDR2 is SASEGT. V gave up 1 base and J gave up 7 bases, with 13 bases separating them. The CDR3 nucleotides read TGTGCCAGCAGTGAAGGGTCGGGATGGGGCGGGGAGCTGTTTTTT. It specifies CASSEGSGWGGELFF.

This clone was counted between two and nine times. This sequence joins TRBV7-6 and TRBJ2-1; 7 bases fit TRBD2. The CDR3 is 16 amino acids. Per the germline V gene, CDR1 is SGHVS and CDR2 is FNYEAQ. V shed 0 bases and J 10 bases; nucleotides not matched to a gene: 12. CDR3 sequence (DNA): TGTGCCAGCAGCTTAGCCCCGGGACTAACACCCCCCGAGCAGTTCTTC. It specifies CASSLAPGLTPPEQFF. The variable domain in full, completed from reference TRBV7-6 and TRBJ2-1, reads GAGVSQSPRYKVTKRGQDVALRCDPISGHVSLYWYRQALGQGPEFLTYFNYEAQQDKSGLPNDRFSAERPEGSISTLTIQRTEQRDSAMYRCASSLAPGLTPPEQFFGPGTRLTVL.

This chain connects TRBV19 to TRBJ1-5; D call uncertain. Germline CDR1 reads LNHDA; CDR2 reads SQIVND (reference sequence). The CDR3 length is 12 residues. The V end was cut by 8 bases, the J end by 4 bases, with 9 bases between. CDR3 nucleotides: TGTGCCAGTTCCTCAGGAAATCAGCCCCAGCATTTT. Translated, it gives CASSSGNQPQHF.

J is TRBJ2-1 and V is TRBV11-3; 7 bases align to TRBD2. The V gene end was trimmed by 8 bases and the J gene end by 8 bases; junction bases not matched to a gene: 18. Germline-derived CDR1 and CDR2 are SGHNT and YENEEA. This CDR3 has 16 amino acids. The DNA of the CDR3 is TGTGCCAGCGGACCACCTATGCGGGGGAACGGGGATGAGCAGTTCTTC. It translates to CASGPPMRGNGDEQFF.

The CDR3 loop reads CASSLGRGSTKNIQYF. The CDR3 bases are TGTGCCAGCAGCTTGGGCAGAGGGTCGACCAAAAACATTCAGTACTTC. The V call is TRBV11-2, the J call TRBJ2-4, with D maybe TRBD2 (5 bases). V gave up 3 bases and J gave up 2 bases, with 14 bases separating them. CDR1 SGHAT and CDR2 FQNNGV come from the germline V gene. The CDR3 length is 16 residues.

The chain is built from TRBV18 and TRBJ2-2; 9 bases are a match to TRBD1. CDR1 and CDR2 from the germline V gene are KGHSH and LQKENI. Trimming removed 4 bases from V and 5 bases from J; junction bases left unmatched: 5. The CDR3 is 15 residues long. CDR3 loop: CASSLGTGRTGELFF. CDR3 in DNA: TGTGCCAGCTCACTCGGGACAGGGCGAACCGGGGAGCTGTTTTTT.

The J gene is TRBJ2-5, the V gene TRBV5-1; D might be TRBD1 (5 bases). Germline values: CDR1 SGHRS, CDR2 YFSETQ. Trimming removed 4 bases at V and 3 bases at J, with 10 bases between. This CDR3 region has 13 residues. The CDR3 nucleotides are TGCGCCAGCAGCACCGGACAAGAAGAGACCCAGTACTTC. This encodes CASSTGQEETQYF.

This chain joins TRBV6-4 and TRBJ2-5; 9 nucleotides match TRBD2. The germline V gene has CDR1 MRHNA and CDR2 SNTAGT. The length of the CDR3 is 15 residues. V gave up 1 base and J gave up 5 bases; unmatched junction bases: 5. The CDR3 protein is CASSDLGLAGETQYF. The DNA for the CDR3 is TGTGCCAGCAGTGACTTGGGACTAGCAGGGGAGACCCAGTACTTC.

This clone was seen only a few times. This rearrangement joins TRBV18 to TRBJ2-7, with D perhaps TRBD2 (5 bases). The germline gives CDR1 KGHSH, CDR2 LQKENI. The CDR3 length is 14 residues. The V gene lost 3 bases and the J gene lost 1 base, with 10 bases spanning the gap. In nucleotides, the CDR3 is TGTGCCAGCTCACCCACGGTAGCGTCCTACGAGCAGTACTTC. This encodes CASSPTVASYEQYF.

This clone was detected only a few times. Written as DNA, the CDR3 is TGTGCCACCCTGGACAGGGGGCGTACTGAAGCTTTCTTT. Amino acids: CATLDRGRTEAFF. The chain is built from TRBV10-3 and TRBJ1-1; 11 nucleotides agree with TRBD1. The V gene end was trimmed by 10 bases and the J gene end by 5 bases; junction bases not matched to a gene: 6. Germline V gives CDR1 ENHRY, CDR2 SYGVKD. The CDR3 covers 13 residues.

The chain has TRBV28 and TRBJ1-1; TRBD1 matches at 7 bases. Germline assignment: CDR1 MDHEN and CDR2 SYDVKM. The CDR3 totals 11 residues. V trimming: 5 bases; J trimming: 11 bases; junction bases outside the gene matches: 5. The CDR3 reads CASSLGQAAFF. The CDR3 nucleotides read TGTGCCAGCAGTCTAGGACAGGCGGCTTTCTTT.

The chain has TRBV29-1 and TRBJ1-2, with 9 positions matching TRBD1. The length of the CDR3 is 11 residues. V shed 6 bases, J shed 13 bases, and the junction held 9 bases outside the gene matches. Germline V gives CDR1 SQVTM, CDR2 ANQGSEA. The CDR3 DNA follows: TGCAGCGTCGGAGGGGACAGGGCTTTCACCTTC. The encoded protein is CSVGGDRAFTF.

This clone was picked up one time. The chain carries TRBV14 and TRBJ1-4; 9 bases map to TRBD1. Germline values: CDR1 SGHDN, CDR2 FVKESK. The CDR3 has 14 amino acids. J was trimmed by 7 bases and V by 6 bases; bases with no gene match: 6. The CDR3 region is CASRKQGAGEKLFF. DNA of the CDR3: TGTGCCAGCAGGAAACAGGGGGCAGGTGAAAAACTGTTTTTT. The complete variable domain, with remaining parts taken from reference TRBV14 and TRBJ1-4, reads EAGVTQFPSHSVIEKGQTVTLRCDPISGHDNLYWYRRVMGKEIKFLLHFVKESKQDESGMPNNRFLAERTGGTYSTLKVQPAELEDSGVYFCASRKQGAGEKLFFGSGTQLSVL.

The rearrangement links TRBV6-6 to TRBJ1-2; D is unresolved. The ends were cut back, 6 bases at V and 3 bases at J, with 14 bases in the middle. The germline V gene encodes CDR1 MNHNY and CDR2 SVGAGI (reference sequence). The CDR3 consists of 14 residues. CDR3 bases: TGTGCCAGCAGACCCGGACTGATGCACTATGGCTACACCTTC. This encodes CASRPGLMHYGYTF.